One and the same sample provided the 11 T cell receptor beta chains below, sequenced in a study of blood T cell repertoires in COVID-19. TCRdb's copy holds only in-frame clones and misses some; the assay was immunoSEQ multiplex PCR. The table lists hundreds of thousands of clones, more than 70% of them singletons. Material: PBMCs or T cells enriched from blood (not recorded which). The receptors were sampled from a man aged 25 to 40 with acute COVID-19.

This sequence joins TRBV5-4 and TRBJ1-2; 7 bases match TRBD1. CDR3 size: 14 residues. Looked up from germline, CDR1 is SGHNT and CDR2 is YYREEE (reference sequence). The junction had 6 bases not matched to a gene; V was cut back by 4 bases and J by 3 bases. CDR3 sequence (DNA): TGTGCCAGCAGCGTGACAGGGATGTACTATGGCTACACCTTC. Protein sequence: CASSVTGMYYGYTF.

The chain has TRBV5-1 and TRBJ2-1, with 11 bases aligning to TRBD2. Germline V gene lookup returns CDR1 SGHRS and CDR2 YFSETQ. V dropped 7 bases and J dropped 2; count of bases not matched to a gene: 5. The CDR3 is 15 residues long. In nucleotides, the CDR3 is TGCGCCAGCCGTAGCGGGGGGGCTACCTACAATGAGCAGTTCTTC. It codes for CASRSGGATYNEQFF.

The J gene is TRBJ2-3, the V gene TRBV5-5; 9 bases are shared with TRBD1. J gave up 4 bases and V 4 bases, and 16 bases lay outside the gene matches. This CDR3 is 18 amino acids long. Germline CDR1 SGHKS, CDR2 YYEKEE (reference sequence). CDR3 coding DNA: TGTGCCAGCAGCCCCTATACCCGGGACAGGGTAATCTCAGATACGCAGTATTTT. It translates to CASSPYTRDRVISDTQYF.

Worth noting for this clone: Given a much more abundant clone one base away, this may be a read error. The chain joins TRBV9 to TRBJ2-7; 7 bases match TRBD1. From germline, CDR1 is SGDLS and CDR2 YYNGEE. The CDR3 covers 14 residues. The V gene end was trimmed by 4 bases and the J gene end by 2 bases; junction bases not matched to a gene: 6. CDR3 DNA: TGTGCCAGCAGCCCCGGGACAGAGGCCTACGAGCAGTACTTC. As protein: CASSPGTEAYEQYF.

The genes are TRBV12-5 and TRBJ1-1; D ambiguous. V lost 6 bases to trimming and J lost 5 bases, with 16 bases between them. Germline lookup yields CDR1 LGHNT and CDR2 FRNRAP. The CDR3 loop spans 14 amino acids. The CDR3 sequence: CASGLEGGGTEAFF. The CDR3 bases are TGTGCTAGTGGACTTGAGGGAGGAGGGACTGAAGCTTTCTTT.

The chain joins TRBV5-1 to TRBJ1-5, with TRBD1 as a possible D gene (5 bases). Deletions cut 0 bases from V and 0 bases from J, with 13 bases between. Germline V CDR1 and CDR2: SGHRS, YFSETQ. This CDR3 is built from 17 residues. The chain's CDR3 is CASSLGSVGGSNQPQHF. Written as DNA, the CDR3 is TGCGCCAGCAGCTTGGGTTCTGTGGGGGGTAGCAATCAGCCCCAGCATTTT.

The chain links TRBV11-3 to TRBJ2-2, with D maybe TRBD2 (5 bases). The CDR3 has 14 amino acids. Trimming left V 1 base short and J 9 bases short, with 12 bases between. Germline V lookup: CDR1 SGHNT, CDR2 YENEEA. CDR3 sequence: CASSLGPGSRELFF. The CDR3 DNA reads TGTGCCAGCAGCTTAGGGCCGGGGAGCCGGGAGCTGTTTTTT. The entire variable domain, with the rest obtained from reference TRBV11-3 and TRBJ2-2, is as follows: EAGVVQSPRYKIIEKKQPVAFWCNPISGHNTLYWYLQNLGQGPELLIRYENEEAVDDSQLPKDRFSAERLKGVDSTLKIQPAELGDSAVYLCASSLGPGSRELFFGEGSRLTVL.

This rearrangement joins TRBV10-3 to TRBJ1-5; D is possibly TRBD1 (5 bases). The CDR3 runs to 14 residues. Trimming took 6 bases from V and 5 from J, leaving 14 bases between them. Germline loops: CDR1 ENHRY, CDR2 SYGVKD. CDR3 DNA: TGTGCCATCAGCAGGGAGGGAAGATATCAGCCCCAGCATTTT. This codes for CAISREGRYQPQHF.

J is TRBJ1-2 and V is TRBV2, with 9 bases lining up with TRBD1. Germline loops: CDR1 SNHLY, CDR2 FYNNEI. J lost 7 bases, V lost 8 bases, and 14 bases had no gene match. CDR3 length: 15 amino acids. CDR3 coding DNA: TGTGCCAGCCTTCACGGGACAGGGTTAGTTGTTGGCTACACCTTC. Its protein is CASLHGTGLVVGYTF.

In the case of this clone: This specimen includes other DNA sequences encoding the same CDR3. The V call is TRBV28, the J call TRBJ1-6; weak D call: TRBD1 (5 bases). V lost 6 bases, J lost 7 bases, and 10 bases lay in between. This CDR3 has 13 amino acids. CDR1 MDHEN and CDR2 SYDVKM come from the germline V gene. The CDR3 nucleotides read TGTGCCAGCAGCCCTCCAGGGAATTCACCCCTCCACTTT. It translates to CASSPPGNSPLHF.

This clone was picked up one time. The V and J genes are TRBV3-1 (or the pseudogene TRBV3-2) and TRBJ2-7; 7 bases match TRBD1. Trimming took 0 bases from V and 6 from J; bases not matched to a gene: 5. In germline, CDR1 is LGHDT, CDR2 YNNKEL (reference sequence). The CDR3 totals 14 residues. The CDR3 sequence: CASSQEQGISEQYF. The CDR3 DNA reads TGTGCCAGCAGCCAAGAACAGGGGATCAGCGAGCAGTACTTC.